The rows below give T cell receptor beta chains drawn from one sample of a study of CD8 T cells in Susac syndrome. TCRdb ran MiXCR on the immunoSEQ multiplex PCR reads and lists one entry per CDR3 protein. The repertoire holds about 240,000 distinct CDR3 sequences, with 95% to 97% as singletons. Sequenced material: CD4+ T cells from PBMCs. The receptors here all came from a human donor with Susac syndrome. Each CDR3 is given with its conserved first and last residue. The D gene is left open where the match is weak. Expanded clones are given a class, and other clones once, few, many or no size at all.

CDR3 protein: CASSLAEGLSYEQYF
CDR3 DNA: TGTGCCAGCAGCTTAGCTGAGGGGCTCTCCTACGAGCAGTACTTC
J gene: TRBJ2-7
D gene: .
V gene: TRBV11-2
clone size: once

CDR3 protein: CASSPRTSGPDGQFF
CDR3 DNA: TGTGCCAGCAGCCCACGGACTAGCGGGCCAGACGGCCAGTTCTTC
J gene: TRBJ2-1
D gene: TRBD2
V gene: TRBV9
clone size: once

CDR3 protein: CASSRSSRGLNTEAFF
CDR3 DNA: TGTGCCAGCAGCCGCTCTAGTAGGGGCTTGAACACTGAAGCTTTCTTT
J gene: TRBJ1-1
D gene: .
V gene: TRBV7-9
clone size: .

CDR3 protein: CASSRETSGYNEQFF
CDR3 DNA: TGTGCCAGCAGTCGGGAGACTAGCGGGTACAATGAGCAGTTCTTC
J gene: TRBJ2-1
D gene: TRBD2
V gene: TRBV27
clone size: .

CDR3 protein: CSVASGGRGYGYTF
CDR3 DNA: TGCAGCGTTGCATCGGGGGGCAGGGGCTATGGCTACACCTTC
J gene: TRBJ1-2
D gene: .
V gene: TRBV29-1
clone size: .

CDR3 protein: CSARITGNTGELFF
CDR3 DNA: TGCAGTGCTAGAATTACAGGGAACACCGGGGAGCTGTTTTTT
J gene: TRBJ2-2
D gene: .
V gene: TRBV20-1
clone size: .

CDR3 protein: CASSQFDAYTF
CDR3 DNA: TGTGCCAGCAGCCAATTTGACGCCTACACCTTC
J gene: TRBJ1-2
D gene: .
V gene: TRBV3-1
clone size: .

CDR3 protein: CSVGEGGNQPQHF
CDR3 DNA: TGCAGCGTTGGTGAAGGGGGCAATCAGCCCCAGCATTTT
J gene: TRBJ1-5
D gene: .
V gene: TRBV29-1
clone size: once

CDR3 protein: CASSLGQSYEQYF
CDR3 DNA: TGTGCCAGCAGTTTGGGTCAGTCCTACGAGCAGTACTTC
J gene: TRBJ2-7
D gene: .
V gene: TRBV28
clone size: .

CDR3 protein: CASSEVRAADTQYF
CDR3 DNA: TGTGCCAGCAGTGAGGTCAGGGCGGCAGATACGCAGTATTTT
J gene: TRBJ2-3
D gene: .
V gene: TRBV25-1
clone size: .

CDR3 protein: CSAPDRLSEAFF
CDR3 DNA: TGCAGTGCTCCGGACAGGCTGTCTGAAGCTTTCTTT
J gene: TRBJ1-1
D gene: TRBD1
V gene: TRBV20-1
clone size: .

CDR3 protein: CAWRFQGVTQTQYF
CDR3 DNA: TGTGCCTGGAGATTCCAGGGGGTAACTCAGACCCAGTACTTC
J gene: TRBJ2-5
D gene: TRBD1
V gene: TRBV30
clone size: .

CDR3 protein: CSVQDTHEQYF
CDR3 DNA: TGCAGCGTTCAAGACACCCACGAGCAGTACTTC
J gene: TRBJ2-7
D gene: .
V gene: TRBV29-1
clone size: .

CDR3 protein: CASSRYNGNEQFF
CDR3 DNA: TGTGCCAGTAGTAGATATAACGGCAATGAGCAGTTCTTC
J gene: TRBJ2-1
D gene: .
V gene: TRBV19
clone size: .

CDR3 protein: CASQGQFQETQYF
CDR3 DNA: TGTGCCAGCCAGGGACAGTTCCAAGAGACCCAGTACTTC
J gene: TRBJ2-5
D gene: TRBD1
V gene: TRBV9
clone size: once

CDR3 protein: CASSPKTNYGYTF
CDR3 DNA: TGTGCCAGCTCACCGAAAACTAACTATGGCTACACCTTC
J gene: TRBJ1-2
D gene: .
V gene: TRBV18
clone size: .

CDR3 protein: CASSSYRGRETQYF
CDR3 DNA: TGTGCCAGCAGTTCATACAGGGGGCGCGAGACCCAGTACTTC
J gene: TRBJ2-5
D gene: TRBD1
V gene: TRBV27
clone size: .

CDR3 protein: CAWSPTQGREQYF
CDR3 DNA: TGTGCCTGGAGTCCAACACAGGGGAGGGAGCAGTACTTC
J gene: TRBJ2-7
D gene: .
V gene: TRBV30
clone size: .

CDR3 protein: CSAKLAGRADTQYF
CDR3 DNA: TGCAGTGCTAAACTAGCGGGGAGGGCAGATACGCAGTATTTT
J gene: TRBJ2-3
D gene: TRBD2
V gene: TRBV20-1
clone size: .

CDR3 protein: CASTPGSNTGELFF
CDR3 DNA: TGTGCCAGCACACCGGGCAGTAACACCGGGGAGCTGTTTTTT
J gene: TRBJ2-2
D gene: .
V gene: TRBV28
clone size: .

CDR3 protein: CSPTFRDSYEQYF
CDR3 DNA: TGCAGTCCTACCTTCCGGGACTCCTACGAGCAGTACTTC
J gene: TRBJ2-7
D gene: .
V gene: TRBV20-1
clone size: .

CDR3 protein: CASSYGTQETQYF
CDR3 DNA: TGTGCCAGCTCATACGGGACTCAAGAGACCCAGTACTTC
J gene: TRBJ2-5
D gene: .
V gene: TRBV18
clone size: .

CDR3 protein: CSVGGTSGFSYEQYF
CDR3 DNA: TGCAGCGTTGGCGGGACTAGCGGATTTTCCTACGAGCAGTACTTC
J gene: TRBJ2-7
D gene: TRBD2
V gene: TRBV29-1
clone size: .